The TCR beta chain described here comes from a study of T cells in localized non-small cell lung cancer. Germline CDR1 reads MNHEY; CDR2 reads SMNVEV (reference sequence). V gave up 5 bases and J gave up 6 bases, with 16 bases separating them. There are 15 residues in the CDR3. Sequenced by immunoSEQ multiplex PCR; TCRdb stores in-frame clones only, minus some. The sample shows 31,000 or so clones, roughly 78% of them seen only once. The sequence was collected from a male donor at least 60 years old with stage III squamous cell lung carcinoma. The chain couples TRBV27 to TRBJ2-2; D might be TRBD1 or TRBD2, each matching 6 bases. The sequenced sample was peripheral blood, obtained before any cancer treatment. This CDR3 reads CASSGVWGASGELFF. Written as DNA, the CDR3 is TGTGCCAGCAGTGGGGTTTGGGGGGCATCCGGGGAGCTGTTTTTT.